The source of this T cell receptor (beta chain) is a study of cytomegalovirus exposure and HLA in healthy donors. The overall study: About 82 million unique TCRs from HLA-typed donors were held in an early release of data. Study-level findings and limits: According to a later analysis, donors in an Asian-associated ancestry cluster reportedly had fewer N-insertions than the roughly 630-donor mean. TCR beta chains numbering more than 150 were designated cytomegalovirus-associated. Donor immune exposure was known only as CMV serostatus.

PCR was performed using 60 Vbeta and 13 Jbeta primers. Sequenced by immunoSEQ multiplex PCR; TCRdb stores in-frame clones only, minus some. The sample consists of approximately 97,000 clones, over 80% of them appearing once. Germline trimming cut 8 bases from V and 10 bases from J; bases unmatched to any gene: 18. Germline V gives CDR1 MNHEY, CDR2 SVGAGI. The CDR3 covers 15 residues. Remarks on this clone: Its antigen is unidentified.

Material: PBMCs. The V gene is TRBV6-5, the J gene TRBJ1-1; 8 bases line up with TRBD1. The TCR comes from a man aged 35 to 55 in good health and CMV-seronegative. The CDR3 reads CASGAMTGAFTSAFF. In DNA form, the CDR3 reads TGTGCCAGCGGGGCGATGACAGGGGCGTTTACGTCAGCTTTCTTT.